These T cell receptor beta chains were read from a single sample in a study of T cell changes during pregnancy in multiple sclerosis. Sequencing used immunoSEQ multiplex PCR; TCRdb keeps in-frame clones, though not all of them. The sample lists roughly 40,000 clones; around 90% were seen once. The sample here was CD4+ T cells from peripheral blood mononuclear cells, taken after pregnancy. The source of these receptors is a female donor with multiple sclerosis, enrolled in a pregnancy study. Both conserved end residues are part of each CDR3.

>TRBJ2-5|TRBV29-1
CSVEKGQGVKTQYF
>TRBJ1-1|TRBV6-6
CASSYKGGPEAFF
>TRBJ2-3|TRBV6-4
CASSEGGGGEDTQYF
>TRBJ1-2|TRBV19
CASSMDRGRNYGYTF
>TRBJ1-5|TRBV2
CASSADSSGRPQHF
>TRBJ2-7|TRBV6-1
CASSEWRGVYEQYF
>TRBJ1-3|TRBV13
CASSLRRGNTIYF
>TRBJ2-7|TRBV19
CASSIRLAGKRSYEQYF
>TRBJ1-1|TRBV6-1
CASGGQVVSEAFF
>TRBJ1-6|TRBV2
CASRDPGQGDSPLHF
>TRBJ1-2|TRBV18
CASSLSAGYGYTF
>TRBJ2-1|TRBV19
CASSTTGTSYNEQFF
>TRBJ1-3|TRBV6-5
CASSTLPGAGNTIYF
>TRBJ1-3|TRBV5-1
CASSYSGLTGGNTIYF
>TRBJ1-1|TRBV5-1
CASSLFTGARGEAFF
>TRBJ1-1|TRBV5-1
CASSSTDRTRNTEAFF
>TRBJ2-3|TRBV4-1
CASSHLTSGDRAQYF
>TRBJ2-7|TRBV18
CASSPPARGLHEQYF
>TRBJ1-4|TRBV10-3
CASAAGGYEKLFF
>TRBJ1-5|TRBV29-1
CSAISSEIGQPQHF
>TRBJ1-2|TRBV7-3
CASSPSGRRDGYTF
>TRBJ1-1|TRBV5-8
CASSLRTGGRTEAFF
>TRBJ2-3|TRBV7-2
CASSLAFIRDTQYF
>TRBJ2-3|TRBV5-1
CASSLDPRADTQYF
>TRBJ1-1|TRBV9
CASSLGTRNTEAFF
>TRBJ2-1|TRBV2
CASKKAQGISYNEQFF